Listed below are T cell receptor beta chains from one sample, sequenced in a study of blood T cells in healthy people across ages. TCRdb fed the 5' RACE reads into MiXCR, producing one record per CDR3 protein. Among 1.5 million to 2 million distinct CDR3 sequences listed, about 35% were seen once. The sequenced sample was blood. The receptors shown here come from a woman aged 30 to 39 in good health. Each CDR3 is given with its conserved first and last residue. The D gene is left open where the match is weak. Clone size is given for some rows only: seen once, a few or many times, or a class if the clone is expanded.

V,D,J,size,CDR3,DNA
TRBV29-1,NA,TRBJ1-5,NA,CSVDGRPQHF,TGCAGCGTAGATGGTAGGCCCCAGCATTTT
TRBV9,NA,TRBJ2-5,many,CASSVVEETQYF,TGTGCCAGCAGCGTAGTTGAAGAGACCCAGTACTTC
TRBV29-1,NA,TRBJ2-2,NA,CSVPGLPNTGELFF,TGCAGCGTACCGGGATTACCGAACACCGGGGAGCTGTTTTTT
TRBV7-9,NA,TRBJ1-5,NA,CASSSGRGGSNQPQHF,TGTGCCAGCAGCTCCGGACGAGGAGGGAGCAATCAGCCCCAGCATTTT
TRBV20-1,TRBD1,TRBJ2-1,NA,CSATGPGTGILNEQFF,TGCAGTGCTACCGGTCCCGGGACAGGGATTCTAAATGAGCAGTTCTTC
TRBV20-1,NA,TRBJ2-5,many,CSASSKGETQYF,TGCAGTGCTTCCTCCAAAGGGGAGACCCAGTACTTC
TRBV6-1,TRBD1,TRBJ1-1,NA,CASIRDSRGMNTEAFF,TGTGCCAGCATTCGGGACAGCCGTGGGATGAACACTGAAGCTTTCTTT
TRBV9,NA,TRBJ2-1,NA,CASSVVGGYNEQFF,TGTGCCAGCAGCGTAGTTGGGGGATACAATGAGCAGTTCTTC
TRBV11-2,NA,TRBJ1-2,NA,CASSSQGGPVNYGYTF,TGTGCCAGCAGCTCCCAAGGCGGACCCGTTAACTATGGCTACACCTTC
TRBV7-9,NA,TRBJ2-1,once,CSSSRTGEFNEQFF,TGTTCCAGCAGCCGGACGGGGGAGTTCAATGAGCAGTTCTTC
TRBV2,TRBD2,TRBJ2-7,NA,CASRMVAGGREQYF,TGTGCCAGCAGGATGGTAGCGGGGGGGCGCGAGCAGTACTTC
TRBV20-1,TRBD2,TRBJ2-2,NA,CSARGASGSGNSNTGELFF,TGCAGTGCTAGAGGGGCTAGCGGGAGTGGTAATTCGAACACCGGGGAGCTGTTTTTT
TRBV6-1,NA,TRBJ1-1,NA,CASTQGTVGTEAFF,TGTGCCAGTACACAAGGGACGGTGGGGACTGAAGCTTTCTTT
TRBV7-9,TRBD2,TRBJ2-7,NA,CASSPGGGSGEQYF,TGTGCCAGCAGCCCCGGGGGGGGATCCGGCGAGCAGTACTTC
TRBV4-2,NA,TRBJ1-3,NA,CASSQEPHRSSGNTIYF,TGTGCCAGCAGCCAAGAACCACACAGGTCTTCTGGAAACACCATATATTTT
TRBV9,NA,TRBJ1-6,few,CASSVDGVSNSPLHF,TGTGCCAGCAGCGTAGATGGGGTATCCAATTCACCCCTCCACTTT
TRBV28,TRBD1,TRBJ2-7,few,CASRPGTGGAGQYF,TGTGCCAGCAGACCAGGGACAGGGGGCGCCGGGCAGTACTTC
TRBV20-1,NA,TRBJ1-2,NA,CSARDSPSADRRGGYTF,TGCAGTGCTAGAGATAGCCCGTCGGCAGATAGGCGTGGTGGCTACACCTTC
TRBV12-3/TRBV12-4,TRBD1,TRBJ2-7,few,CASSWTGSNYEQYF,TGTGCCAGCAGTTGGACAGGGAGCAACTACGAGCAGTACTTC
TRBV20-1,TRBD2,TRBJ2-7,many,CSALGLAGAYEQYF,TGCAGTGCTCTGGGACTAGCGGGCGCCTACGAGCAGTACTTC
TRBV29-1,TRBD1,TRBJ2-7,many,CSVSRDRGSYEQYF,TGCAGCGTCAGCCGGGACAGGGGTAGCTACGAGCAGTACTTC
TRBV30,NA,TRBJ2-1,few,CAWSVPPNEQFF,TGTGCCTGGAGTGTTCCCCCGAATGAGCAGTTCTTC
TRBV18,TRBD1,TRBJ1-2,NA,CASSSEQGIGGYTF,TGTGCCAGCTCAAGCGAACAGGGGATTGGTGGCTACACCTTC
TRBV29-1,TRBD1,TRBJ2-2,NA,CSVTGGVRTGELFF,TGCAGCGTCACAGGGGGCGTAAGGACCGGGGAGCTGTTTTTT
TRBV5-4,NA,TRBJ2-1,NA,CASSLMGQGWGNEQFF,TGTGCCAGCAGCTTGATGGGGCAGGGGTGGGGTAATGAGCAGTTCTTC
TRBV6-5,NA,TRBJ1-1,NA,CASSYSGVRNTEAFF,TGTGCCAGCAGTTACTCGGGGGTAAGGAACACTGAAGCTTTCTTT
TRBV5-1,NA,TRBJ2-5,NA,CASSLAQGKETQYF,TGCGCCAGCAGCTTGGCCCAGGGCAAGGAGACCCAGTACTTC
TRBV18,NA,TRBJ2-1,few,CASADGDNEQFF,TGTGCCAGCGCGGACGGAGACAATGAGCAGTTCTTC
TRBV4-1,NA,TRBJ2-5,NA,CASPYHRGSGWETQYF,TGCGCCAGCCCCTACCACCGGGGCTCCGGGTGGGAGACCCAGTACTTC
TRBV12-3/TRBV12-4,NA,TRBJ1-2,NA,CASSRSRGGGYTF,TGTGCCAGCAGTAGATCCAGGGGCGGAGGCTACACCTTC
TRBV10-3,TRBD2,TRBJ2-1,NA,CATERGGRANEQFF,TGTGCCACCGAGAGGGGCGGGAGGGCCAATGAGCAGTTCTTC
TRBV20-1,NA,TRBJ2-7,once,CSARDRLVGVTYEQYF,TGCAGTGCTAGAGATCGACTAGTGGGAGTCACCTACGAGCAGTACTTC
TRBV5-5,NA,TRBJ2-1,many,CASSLGVSNNYNEQFF,TGTGCCAGCAGCTTGGGAGTCTCAAACAACTACAATGAGCAGTTCTTC